This T cell receptor beta chain was captured by sequencing in a study of blood T cell repertoires in COVID-19. Profiling relied on immunoSEQ multiplex PCR, and the TCRdb table lists in-frame clones only, not all of them. The table lists about 360,000 clones, roughly 86% of them singletons. CDR3 length equals 13 residues. V was clipped by 2 bases and J by 7 bases; unmatched bases: 4. Per the germline V gene, CDR1 is MGHDK and CDR2 is SYGVNS. Specimen: peripheral blood. This receptor was obtained from a human donor with acute or convalescent COVID-19. The donor label of this sample is uncertain. The chain is built from TRBV25-1 and TRBJ1-2; 7 bases agree with TRBD1. In nucleotides, the CDR3 is TGTGCCAGCAGTGAAGGACAGGAATCTGGCTACACCTTC. This sequence encodes CASSEGQESGYTF.